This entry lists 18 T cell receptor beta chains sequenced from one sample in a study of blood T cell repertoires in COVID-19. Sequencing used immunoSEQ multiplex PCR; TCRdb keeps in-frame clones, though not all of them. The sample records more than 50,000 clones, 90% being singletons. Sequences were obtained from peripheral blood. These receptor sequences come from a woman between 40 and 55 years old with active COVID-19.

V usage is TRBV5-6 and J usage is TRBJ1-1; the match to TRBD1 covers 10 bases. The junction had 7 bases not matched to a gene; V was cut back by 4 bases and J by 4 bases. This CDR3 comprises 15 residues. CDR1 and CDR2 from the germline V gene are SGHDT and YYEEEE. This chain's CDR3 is CASSLRQGAGTEAFF. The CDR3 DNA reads TGTGCCAGCAGCCTACGACAGGGGGCCGGCACTGAAGCTTTCTTT.

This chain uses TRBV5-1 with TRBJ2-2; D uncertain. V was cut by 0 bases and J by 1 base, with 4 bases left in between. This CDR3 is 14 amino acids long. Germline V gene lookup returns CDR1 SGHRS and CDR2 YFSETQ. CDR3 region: CASSLAVNTGELFF. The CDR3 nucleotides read TGCGCCAGCAGCTTGGCGGTGAACACCGGGGAGCTGTTTTTT.

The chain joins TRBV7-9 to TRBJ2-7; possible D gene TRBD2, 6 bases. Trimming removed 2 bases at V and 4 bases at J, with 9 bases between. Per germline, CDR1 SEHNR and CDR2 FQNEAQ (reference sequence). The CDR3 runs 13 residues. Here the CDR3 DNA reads TGTGCCAGCAGCTTATCGGGGGAATACGAGCAGTACTTC. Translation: CASSLSGEYEQYF.

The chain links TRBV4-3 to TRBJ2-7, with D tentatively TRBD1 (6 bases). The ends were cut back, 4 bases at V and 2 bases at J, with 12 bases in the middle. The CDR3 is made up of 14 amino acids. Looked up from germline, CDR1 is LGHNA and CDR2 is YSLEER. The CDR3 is CASSRDIRTYEQYF. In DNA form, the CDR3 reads TGCGCCAGCAGCCGGGACATACGTACCTACGAGCAGTACTTC.

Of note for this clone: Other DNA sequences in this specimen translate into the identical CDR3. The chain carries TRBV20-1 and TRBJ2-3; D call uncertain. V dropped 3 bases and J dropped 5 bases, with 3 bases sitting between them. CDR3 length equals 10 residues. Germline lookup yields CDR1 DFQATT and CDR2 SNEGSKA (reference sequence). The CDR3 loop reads CSASGDTQYF. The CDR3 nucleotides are TGCAGTGCTAGCGGAGATACGCAGTATTTT.

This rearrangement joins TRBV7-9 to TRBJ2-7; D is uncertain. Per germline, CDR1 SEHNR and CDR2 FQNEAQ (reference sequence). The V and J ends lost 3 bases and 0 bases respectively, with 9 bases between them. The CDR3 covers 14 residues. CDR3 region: CASSLVRSSYEQYF. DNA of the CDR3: TGTGCCAGCAGCTTGGTCCGGAGCTCCTACGAGCAGTACTTC.

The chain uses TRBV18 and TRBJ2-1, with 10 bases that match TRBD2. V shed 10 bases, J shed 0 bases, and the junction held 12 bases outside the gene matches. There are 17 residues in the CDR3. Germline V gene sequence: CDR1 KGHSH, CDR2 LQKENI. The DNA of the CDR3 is TGTGCCACGCGGCCTAGCGGGGGCCCGAGCTCCTACAATGAGCAGTTCTTC. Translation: CATRPSGGPSSYNEQFF.

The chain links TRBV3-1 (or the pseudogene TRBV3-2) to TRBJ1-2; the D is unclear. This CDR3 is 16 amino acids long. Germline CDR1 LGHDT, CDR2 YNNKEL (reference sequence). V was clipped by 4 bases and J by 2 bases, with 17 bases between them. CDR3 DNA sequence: TGTGCCAGCAGCCGAGGTGGCGGTACTTCGAACTATGGCTACACCTTC. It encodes CASSRGGGTSNYGYTF.

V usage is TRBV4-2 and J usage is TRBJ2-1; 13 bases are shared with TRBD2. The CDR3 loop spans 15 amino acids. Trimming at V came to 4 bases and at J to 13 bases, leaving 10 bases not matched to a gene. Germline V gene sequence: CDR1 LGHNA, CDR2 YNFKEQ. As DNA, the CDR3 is TGTGCCAGCAGCCCTGGACTAGCGGGGGCCACCGGACAGTTCTTC. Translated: CASSPGLAGATGQFF.

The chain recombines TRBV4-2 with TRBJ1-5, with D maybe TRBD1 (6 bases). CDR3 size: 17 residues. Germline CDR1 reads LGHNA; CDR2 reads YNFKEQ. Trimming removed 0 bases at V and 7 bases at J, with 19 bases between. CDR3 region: CASSQDPTLQGGQPQHF. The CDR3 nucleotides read TGTGCCAGCAGCCAAGACCCGACCTTACAGGGAGGGCAGCCCCAGCATTTT.

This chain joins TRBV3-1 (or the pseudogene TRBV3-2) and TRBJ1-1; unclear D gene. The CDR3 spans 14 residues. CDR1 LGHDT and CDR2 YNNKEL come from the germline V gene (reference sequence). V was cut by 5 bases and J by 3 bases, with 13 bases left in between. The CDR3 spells CASSIRGKDTEAFF. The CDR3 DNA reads TGTGCCAGCAGCATACGGGGAAAGGACACTGAAGCTTTCTTT.

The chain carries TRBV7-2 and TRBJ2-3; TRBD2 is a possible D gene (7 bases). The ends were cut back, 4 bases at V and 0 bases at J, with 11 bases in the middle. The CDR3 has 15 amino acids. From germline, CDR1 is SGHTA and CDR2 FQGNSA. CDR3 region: CASSWGGLSTDTQYF. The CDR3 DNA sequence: TGTGCCAGCAGCTGGGGGGGCCTTAGCACAGATACGCAGTATTTT.

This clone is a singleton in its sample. The CDR3 here is CASSPTGPTEAFF. The DNA for the CDR3 is TGCGCCAGCAGCCCCACAGGGCCCACTGAAGCTTTCTTT. V is TRBV5-1 and J is TRBJ1-1; possible D gene TRBD1, 6 bases. There are 13 residues in the CDR3. V dropped 4 bases and J dropped 4 bases, with 11 bases sitting between them. Germline V gene lookup returns CDR1 SGHRS and CDR2 YFSETQ.

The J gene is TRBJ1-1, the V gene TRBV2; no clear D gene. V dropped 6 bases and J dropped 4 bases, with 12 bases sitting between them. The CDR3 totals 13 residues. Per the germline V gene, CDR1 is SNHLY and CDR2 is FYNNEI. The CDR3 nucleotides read TGTGCCAGCAGAATCGAAGGGAGCACTGAAGCTTTCTTT. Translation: CASRIEGSTEAFF.

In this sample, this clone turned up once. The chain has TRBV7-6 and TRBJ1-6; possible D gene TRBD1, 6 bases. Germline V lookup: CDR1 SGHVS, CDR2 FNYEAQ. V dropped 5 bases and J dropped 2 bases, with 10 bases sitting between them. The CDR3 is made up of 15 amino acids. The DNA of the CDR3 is TGTGCCAGCAGCCGAACAGGGACCTATAATTCACCCCTCCACTTT. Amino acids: CASSRTGTYNSPLHF.

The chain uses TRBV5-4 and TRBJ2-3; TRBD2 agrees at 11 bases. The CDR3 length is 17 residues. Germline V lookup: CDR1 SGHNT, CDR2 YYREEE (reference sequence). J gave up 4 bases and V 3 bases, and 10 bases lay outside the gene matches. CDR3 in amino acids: CASSSATSSGGSDTQYF. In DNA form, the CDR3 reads TGTGCCAGCAGCTCAGCCACTTCTAGCGGGGGGTCAGATACGCAGTATTTT.

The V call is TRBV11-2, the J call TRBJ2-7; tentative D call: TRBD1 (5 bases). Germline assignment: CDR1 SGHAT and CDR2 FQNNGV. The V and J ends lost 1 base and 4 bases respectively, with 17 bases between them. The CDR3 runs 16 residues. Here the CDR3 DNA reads TGTGCCAGCAGCTTAGCCTTTGGACATTCCGGGTACGAGCAGTACTTC. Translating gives CASSLAFGHSGYEQYF.

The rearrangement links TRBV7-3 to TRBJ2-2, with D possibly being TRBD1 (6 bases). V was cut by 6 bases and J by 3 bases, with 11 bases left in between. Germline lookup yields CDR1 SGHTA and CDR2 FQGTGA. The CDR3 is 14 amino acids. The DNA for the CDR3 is TGTGCCAGCAGACCGGACAGATACACCGGGGAGCTGTTTTTT. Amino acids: CASRPDRYTGELFF. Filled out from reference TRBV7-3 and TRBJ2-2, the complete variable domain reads GAGVSQTPSNKVTEKGKYVELRCDPISGHTALYWYRQSLGQGPEFLIYFQGTGAADDSGLPNDRFFAVRPEGSVSTLKIQRTERGDSAVYLCASRPDRYTGELFFGEGSRLTVL.